Here is one T cell receptor (beta chain) with its context. Its antigen is still unknown. This record belongs to a study of cytomegalovirus exposure and HLA in healthy donors. Study results and caveats: The authors enumerated over 150 TCR beta chains as linked to cytomegalovirus. Confirmation was obtained in vitro that a few CMV-associated chains are specific for CMV antigens. Reported performance of the classifier showed diagnosis of cytomegalovirus status with high specificity and sensitivity.

The table came from immunoSEQ multiplex PCR; TCRdb's copy has only in-frame clones and leaves some out. The sample shows some 79,000 clones, about 93% of them seen only once. Trimming left V 6 bases short and J 5 bases short, with 14 bases between. The CDR3 extends over 13 amino acids. In germline, CDR1 is SGHRS, CDR2 YFSETQ. This TCR derives from a woman younger than 35 in good health and CMV-seropositive. Sequencing was performed on PBMCs. The chain couples TRBV5-1 to TRBJ2-5; D is perhaps TRBD2 (7 bases). The chain's CDR3 is CASTRGAGETQYF. In DNA form, the CDR3 reads TGCGCCAGCACCCGGGGGGCTGGGGAGACCCAGTACTTC.